This T cell receptor beta chain was profiled in a study of T cell repertoires in cytomegalovirus infection. From the reads, TCRdb called clonotypes with MiXCR, one entry per CDR3 protein. The sample yields around 200,000 distinct CDR3 sequences, 17% seen once. Trimming cost V 1 base and J 8 bases, with 15 bases left between them. The CDR3 is 15 amino acids. This TCR derives from a human donor in good health (CMV status not recorded). Some clones in this sample may be carry-over from other donors' samples. The sample taken for sequencing was CD8+ T cells from PBMCs. The genes are TRBV23-1 and TRBJ1-3; D is perhaps TRBD1 (5 bases). TRBV23-1 belongs to the ORF category, with a function that is uncertain. In DNA form, the CDR3 reads TGCGCCAGCAGTCAATTCGACAGCTTGGGAGACACCATATATTTT. It is translated as CASSQFDSLGDTIYF.